This is a list of T cell receptor beta chains from one sample in a study of graft-versus-host responses after intestinal transplantation. Measured with immunoSEQ multiplex PCR; TCRdb has only the in-frame clones, and not every one. The repertoire holds approximately 40,000 clones, with about 90% as singletons. Here the sequenced sample was PBMCs, taken around 330 days after intestinal transplant. Every receptor here comes from a human patient who received an intestinal transplant, so some T cells may come from the graft donor. The CDR3 runs from the conserved cysteine through the conserved F or W. The D gene is left open where the match is weak. Clone size, where shown, is once, few, many, or a class for clones that have expanded.

cdr3_nt	cdr3_aa	j_call	v_call	d_call	clone_size
TGTGCCAGCAGTCCCCAGGCGACAGGGAGGTACGAGACCCAGTACTTC	CASSPQATGRYETQYF	TRBJ2-5	TRBV27	.	.
TGTGCCAGCACCCGCGACAGGACGGATGGCTACACCTTC	CASTRDRTDGYTF	TRBJ1-2	TRBV6-1	.	.
TGCGCCAGCAGCCCCCATAGCAGCTCCTATAATTCACCCCTCCACTTT	CASSPHSSSYNSPLHF	TRBJ1-6	TRBV4-1	.	.
TGCGCCAGCAGCCCCAGACAGGGCACAGATACGCAGTATTTT	CASSPRQGTDTQYF	TRBJ2-3	TRBV4-1	.	.
TGTGCCAGCAGCTTACTAGCGGGGTCCTACAATGAGCAGTTCTTC	CASSLLAGSYNEQFF	TRBJ2-1	TRBV7-3	TRBD2	.
TGTGCCAGCAGTGCGGCCGGAGGCCCCTACGAGCAGTACTTC	CASSAAGGPYEQYF	TRBJ2-7	TRBV6-1	.	.
TGCGCCAGCATGACAGGGACAGATACGCAGTATTTT	CASMTGTDTQYF	TRBJ2-3	TRBV10-2	TRBD1	.
TGCGCCAGCCTAAGGAGGATAAACACCGGGGAGCTGTTTTTT	CASLRRINTGELFF	TRBJ2-2	TRBV10-1	.	.
TGTGCCAGCAGCAATCTGACGGCTAACACTGAAGCTTTCTTT	CASSNLTANTEAFF	TRBJ1-1	TRBV21-1	.	.
TGTGCCAGCAGTTTGGGACAGATCTCTTACGAGCAGTACTTC	CASSLGQISYEQYF	TRBJ2-7	TRBV6-1	TRBD1	.
TGTGCCAGCAGGACTGTCTTCGTACAGGGGAGCTCCTACGGGCAGTACTTC	CASRTVFVQGSSYGQYF	TRBJ2-7	TRBV28	TRBD1	.
TGTGCCAGCAGCTCGACAGGATCCTTAGGAATGCCCCAGCATTTT	CASSSTGSLGMPQHF	TRBJ1-5	TRBV7-2	.	.
TGTGCCAGCAGCAGAGAGACCAGGCCAAGGGGAAACACCATATATTTT	CASSRETRPRGNTIYF	TRBJ1-3	TRBV9	.	.
TGTGCCAGCCGCGGACAGGGGGTGATGAATTCACCCCTCCACTTT	CASRGQGVMNSPLHF	TRBJ1-6	TRBV2	TRBD1	.
TGTGCCAGCAGTTACTCTTGGAATGAGCAGTTCTTC	CASSYSWNEQFF	TRBJ2-1	TRBV6-6	.	.
TGTGCCAGCAGCCTAAAAACAGGGGGGGGCTACGAGCAGTACTTC	CASSLKTGGGYEQYF	TRBJ2-7	TRBV11-2	.	.
TGTGCCAGCACCCACTCACAGGGACCGAACACTGAAGCTTTCTTT	CASTHSQGPNTEAFF	TRBJ1-1	TRBV28	.	once
TGTGCCAGCGCGACCCCGGGGACTTCTATCTCCTACGAGCAGTACTTC	CASATPGTSISYEQYF	TRBJ2-7	TRBV28	.	.
TGTGCCAGCAGCGAAAGGGGCCCTATTCAGCCCCAGCATTTT	CASSERGPIQPQHF	TRBJ1-5	TRBV2	.	.
TGTGCCAGCAGCCACAACCCTAGCGGGGGGGTGGATACGCAGTATTTT	CASSHNPSGGVDTQYF	TRBJ2-3	TRBV4-2	TRBD2	.
TGTGCCACCAGCAGAGCACTAGCGGGAGAACAGTACTTC	CATSRALAGEQYF	TRBJ2-7	TRBV15	TRBD2	.
TGTGCCAGTAGTATTGGAGCGAACGAGCAGTACTTC	CASSIGANEQYF	TRBJ2-7	TRBV19	.	.
TGCGCCAGCAGTCAATCTGAGGCGGTAAGGGACTCCAACTTCTACAATGAGCAGTTCTTC	CASSQSEAVRDSNFYNEQFF	TRBJ2-1	TRBV23-1	.	.
TGTGCCAGCAGCCAAGATGGAACAGGGGGCTCTGGAAACACCATATATTTT	CASSQDGTGGSGNTIYF	TRBJ1-3	TRBV4-2	TRBD1	.
TGTGCCAGCAGTGGATACAGGGATCCCACCACCTTTGGCTACACCTTC	CASSGYRDPTTFGYTF	TRBJ1-2	TRBV6-1	.	.
TGTGCCAGCAGTTTGTGGCAGGGCCTCTCCTACGAGCAGTACTTC	CASSLWQGLSYEQYF	TRBJ2-7	TRBV28	.	few
TGTGCCAGCAGCCGGGTGACAGGGACGAACACCGGGGAGCTGTTTTTT	CASSRVTGTNTGELFF	TRBJ2-2	TRBV7-2	TRBD1	.
TGTGCCAGCAGCTCTCAGGGGGCTAGCACCGGGGAGCTGTTTTTT	CASSSQGASTGELFF	TRBJ2-2	TRBV7-3	TRBD1	.
TGCAGCGTTGAACCCAGGCAGAACACTGAAGCTTTCTTT	CSVEPRQNTEAFF	TRBJ1-1	TRBV29-1	.	.
TGTGCCAGCAGCAAAGCGCTTCTACAGGCTAAACTGGATATCCATCCAGATACGCAGTATTTT	CASSKALLQAKLDIHPDTQYF	TRBJ2-3	TRBV21-1	.	.
TGTGCCAGCAGGAACCTATACCGGGACAGGGAGACTAGCGGCAATTATATCGGGGAGCTGTTTTTT	CASRNLYRDRETSGNYIGELFF	TRBJ2-2	TRBV28	.	.
TGTGCCAGCAGCCAAGGTCTAGCGGGAGGGCCCTACAATGAGCAGTTCTTC	CASSQGLAGGPYNEQFF	TRBJ2-1	TRBV14	TRBD2	.
TGTGCCAGCAGCCAAGGATCGGGACAGATTAATGAAAAACTGTTTTTT	CASSQGSGQINEKLFF	TRBJ1-4	TRBV4-2	TRBD1	.
TGTGCCAGTAACCGAGTGGGCAGGGGGATGGATACGCAGTATTTT	CASNRVGRGMDTQYF	TRBJ2-3	TRBV2	TRBD1	.
TGTGCCAGCAGTGCACAGGGGGGGATGAACACTGAAGCTTTCTTT	CASSAQGGMNTEAFF	TRBJ1-1	TRBV6-5	TRBD1	.
TGTGCCATCAGTGAGGGGGAGTCACAAGAGACCCAGTACTTC	CAISEGESQETQYF	TRBJ2-5	TRBV10-3	.	.
TGTGCCAGCAGCCTCGGACAGGGGAAATCTCACGAGCAGTACTTC	CASSLGQGKSHEQYF	TRBJ2-7	TRBV7-6	TRBD1	.
TGCGCCAGCAGTGGGACCACAGATACGCAGTATTTT	CASSGTTDTQYF	TRBJ2-3	TRBV10-1	.	.
TGCAGCGCCCGTTTGTTGGGTGTCACCGGGGAGCTGTTTTTT	CSARLLGVTGELFF	TRBJ2-2	TRBV29-1	.	.
TGCGCCAGCAGCTTGGAGGGGGCGCCTGGCTACACCTTC	CASSLEGAPGYTF	TRBJ1-2	TRBV5-1	TRBD1	.
TGTGCCAGCAGCCAAGAAGGTTTTGGGTCAGGGAAGAAGAACATTCAGTACTTC	CASSQEGFGSGKKNIQYF	TRBJ2-4	TRBV4-2	.	.
TGTGCCAGCAGCCTACTGGGTGGCGAGCAGTACTTC	CASSLLGGEQYF	TRBJ2-7	TRBV6-5	.	.